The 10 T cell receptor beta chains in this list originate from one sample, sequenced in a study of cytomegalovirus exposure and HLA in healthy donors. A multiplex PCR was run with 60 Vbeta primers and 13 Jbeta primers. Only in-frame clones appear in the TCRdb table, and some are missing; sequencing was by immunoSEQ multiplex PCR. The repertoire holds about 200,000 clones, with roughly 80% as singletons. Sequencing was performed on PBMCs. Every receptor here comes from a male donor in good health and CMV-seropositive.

The CDR3 DNA sequence: TGTGCCAGCAGCCAGCGTGTGGAGACCCAGTACTTC. Protein product: CASSQRVETQYF. The chain uses TRBV14 and TRBJ2-5; no definite D call. V lost 3 bases and J 5 bases, leaving 7 bases between the germline ends. CDR1 SGHDN and CDR2 FVKESK come from the germline V gene. This CDR3 has 12 amino acids.

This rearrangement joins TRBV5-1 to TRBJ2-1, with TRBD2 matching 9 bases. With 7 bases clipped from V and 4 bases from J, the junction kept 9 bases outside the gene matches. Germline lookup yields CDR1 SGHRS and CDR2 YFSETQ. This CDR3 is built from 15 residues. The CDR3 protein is CASAGGTERYNEQFF. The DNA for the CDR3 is TGCGCCAGCGCGGGAGGGACAGAACGATACAATGAGCAGTTCTTC. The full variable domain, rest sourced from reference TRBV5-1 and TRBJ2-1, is KAGVTQTPRYLIKTRGQQVTLSCSPISGHRSVSWYQQTPGQGLQFLFEYFSETQRNKGNFPGRFSGRQFSNSRSEMNVSTLELGDSALYLCASAGGTERYNEQFFGPGTRLTVL.

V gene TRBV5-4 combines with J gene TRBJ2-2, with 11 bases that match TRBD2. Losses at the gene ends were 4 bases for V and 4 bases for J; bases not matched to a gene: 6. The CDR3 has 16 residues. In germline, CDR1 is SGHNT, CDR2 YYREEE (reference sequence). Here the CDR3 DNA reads TGTGCCAGCAGCATACCCGGGACTAGCGGCACCGGGGAGCTGTTTTTT. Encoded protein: CASSIPGTSGTGELFF.

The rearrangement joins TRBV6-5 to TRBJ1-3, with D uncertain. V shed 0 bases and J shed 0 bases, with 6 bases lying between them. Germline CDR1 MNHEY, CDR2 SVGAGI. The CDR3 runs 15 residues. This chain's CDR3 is CASSYSRDSGNTIYF. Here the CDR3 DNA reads TGTGCCAGCAGTTACTCGAGGGACTCTGGAAACACCATATATTTT.

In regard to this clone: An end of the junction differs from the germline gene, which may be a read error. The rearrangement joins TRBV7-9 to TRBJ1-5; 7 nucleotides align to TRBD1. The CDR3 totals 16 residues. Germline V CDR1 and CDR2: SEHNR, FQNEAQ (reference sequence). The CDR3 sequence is CSSSPQGDRVFQPQHF. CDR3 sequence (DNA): TGTTCCAGCAGCCCCCAGGGAGACAGGGTATTCCAGCCCCAGCATTTT. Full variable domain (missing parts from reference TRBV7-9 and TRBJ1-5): DTGVSQNPRHKITKRGQNVTFRCDPISEHNRLYWYRQTLGQGPEFLTYFQNEAQLEKSRLLSDRFSAERPKGSFSTLEIQRTEQGDSAMYLCSSSPQGDRVFQPQHFGDGTRLSIL.

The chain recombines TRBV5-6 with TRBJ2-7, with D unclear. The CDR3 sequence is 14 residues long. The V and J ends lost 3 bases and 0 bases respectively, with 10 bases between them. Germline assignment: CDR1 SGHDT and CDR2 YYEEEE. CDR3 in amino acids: CASSSSRSSYEQYF. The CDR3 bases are TGTGCCAGCAGCTCTTCCCGGAGCTCCTACGAGCAGTACTTC.

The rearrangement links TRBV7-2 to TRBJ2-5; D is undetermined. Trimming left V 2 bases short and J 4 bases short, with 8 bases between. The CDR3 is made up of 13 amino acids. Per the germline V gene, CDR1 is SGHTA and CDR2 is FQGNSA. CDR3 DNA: TGTGCCAGCAGCTTATCCCCCCTAGAGACCCAGTACTTC. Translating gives CASSLSPLETQYF.

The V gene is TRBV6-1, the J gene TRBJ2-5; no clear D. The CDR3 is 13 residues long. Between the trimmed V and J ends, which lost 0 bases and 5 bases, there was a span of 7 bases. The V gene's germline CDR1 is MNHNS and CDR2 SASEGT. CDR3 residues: CASSEAVGETQYF. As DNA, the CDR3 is TGTGCCAGCAGTGAAGCTGTTGGCGAGACCCAGTACTTC.

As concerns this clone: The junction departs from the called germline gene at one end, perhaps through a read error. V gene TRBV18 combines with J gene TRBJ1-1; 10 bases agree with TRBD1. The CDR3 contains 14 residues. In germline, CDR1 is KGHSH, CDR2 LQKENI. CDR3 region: CASSTPGTGVVAFF. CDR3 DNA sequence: TGTGCCAGCTCAACACCCGGGACAGGGGTGGTAGCTTTCTTT.

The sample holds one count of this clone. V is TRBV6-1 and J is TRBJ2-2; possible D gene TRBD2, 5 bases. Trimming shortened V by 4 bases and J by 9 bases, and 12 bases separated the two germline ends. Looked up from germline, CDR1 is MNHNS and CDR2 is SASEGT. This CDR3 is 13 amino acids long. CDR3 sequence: CASSGPRGRELFF. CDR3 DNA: TGTGCCAGCAGTGGCCCAAGAGGGCGGGAGCTGTTTTTT.